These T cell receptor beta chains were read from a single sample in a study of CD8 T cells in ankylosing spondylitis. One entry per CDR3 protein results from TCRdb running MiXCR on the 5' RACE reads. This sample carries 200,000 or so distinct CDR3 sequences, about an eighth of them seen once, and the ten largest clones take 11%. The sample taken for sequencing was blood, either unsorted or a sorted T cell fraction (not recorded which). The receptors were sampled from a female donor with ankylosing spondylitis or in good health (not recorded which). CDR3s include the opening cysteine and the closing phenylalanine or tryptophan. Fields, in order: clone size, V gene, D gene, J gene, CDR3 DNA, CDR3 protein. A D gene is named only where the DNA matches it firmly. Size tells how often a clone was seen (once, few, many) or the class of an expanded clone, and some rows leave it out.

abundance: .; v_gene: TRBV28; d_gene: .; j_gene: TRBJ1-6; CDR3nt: TGTGCCAGCACCAAGACAGGATCCTATAATTCACCCCTCCACTTT; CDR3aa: CASTKTGSYNSPLHF
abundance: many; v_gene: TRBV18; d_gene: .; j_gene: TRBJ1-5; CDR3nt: TGTGCCAGCTCACCCCAGTCGGGGCTGGGCAATCAGCCCCAGCATTTT; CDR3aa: CASSPQSGLGNQPQHF
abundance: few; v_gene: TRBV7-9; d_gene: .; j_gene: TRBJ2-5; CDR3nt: TGTGCCAGCAGCTTCTGGCAGCCCCAAGAGACCCAGTACTTC; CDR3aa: CASSFWQPQETQYF
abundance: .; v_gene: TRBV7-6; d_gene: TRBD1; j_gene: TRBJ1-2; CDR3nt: TGTGCCAGCAGCCCAGAGGGACAGATATTAAGCTATGGCTACACCTTC; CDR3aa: CASSPEGQILSYGYTF
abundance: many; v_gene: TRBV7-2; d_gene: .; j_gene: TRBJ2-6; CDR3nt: TGTGCCAGCAGCTTAGCGCGATTATTAGGCTCTGGGGCCAACGTCCTGACTTTC; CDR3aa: CASSLARLLGSGANVLTF
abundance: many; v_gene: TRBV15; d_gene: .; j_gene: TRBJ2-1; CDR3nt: TGTGCCACCAGCAGAGTGTCCCGGGACTTCGGCTACAATGAGCAGTTCTTC; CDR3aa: CATSRVSRDFGYNEQFF
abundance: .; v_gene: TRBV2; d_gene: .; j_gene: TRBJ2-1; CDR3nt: TGTACCAGCAGTGGGGGCTTCTCCTACAATGAGCAGTTCTTC; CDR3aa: CTSSGGFSYNEQFF
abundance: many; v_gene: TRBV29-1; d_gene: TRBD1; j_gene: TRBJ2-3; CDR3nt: TGCAGCGTTGAAGCTGGGACAGGCGATACGCAGTATTTT; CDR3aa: CSVEAGTGDTQYF
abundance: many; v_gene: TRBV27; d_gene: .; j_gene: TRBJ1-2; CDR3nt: TGTGCCAGCAGTTACGGGATGAGCTTAGAAGGCTACACCTTC; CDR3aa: CASSYGMSLEGYTF
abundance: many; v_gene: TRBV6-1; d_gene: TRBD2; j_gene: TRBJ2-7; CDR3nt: TGTGCCAGCAGCTCCCGACTAGCGGGAGAATACGAGCAGTACTTC; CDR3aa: CASSSRLAGEYEQYF
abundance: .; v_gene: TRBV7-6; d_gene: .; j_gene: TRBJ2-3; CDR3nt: TGTGCCAGCAGCTTAGTCCCGGGATCTAGCACAGATACGCAGTATTTT; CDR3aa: CASSLVPGSSTDTQYF
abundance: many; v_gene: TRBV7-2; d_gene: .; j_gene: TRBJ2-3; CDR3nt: TGTGCCAGCAGTTCTCGGGGACTTCCCACAGATACGCAGTATTTT; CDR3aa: CASSSRGLPTDTQYF
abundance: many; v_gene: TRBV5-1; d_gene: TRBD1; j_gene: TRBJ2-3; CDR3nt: TGCGCCAGCAGCGACGGGACAGGGGTTAGCACAGATACGCAGTATTTT; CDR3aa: CASSDGTGVSTDTQYF
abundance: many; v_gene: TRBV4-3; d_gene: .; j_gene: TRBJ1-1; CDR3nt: TGCGCCAGCAGCCAAGGACCGGGCAGGGGATTCACTGAAGCTTTCTTT; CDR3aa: CASSQGPGRGFTEAFF
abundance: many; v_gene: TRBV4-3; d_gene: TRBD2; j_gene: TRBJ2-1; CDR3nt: TGCGCCAGCAGCCGCGAACTAGCGGCCTCCTACAATGAGCAGTTCTTC; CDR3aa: CASSRELAASYNEQFF
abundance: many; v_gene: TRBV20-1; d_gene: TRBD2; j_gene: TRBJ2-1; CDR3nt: TGCAGTGCTAGAAGGCGGGAGGGTATAAATGAGCAGTTCTTC; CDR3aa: CSARRREGINEQFF
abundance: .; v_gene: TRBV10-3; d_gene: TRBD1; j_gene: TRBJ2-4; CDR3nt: TGTGCCATCAGTCGGACAGGGGGGGAAGCCAAAAACATTCAGTACTTC; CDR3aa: CAISRTGGEAKNIQYF
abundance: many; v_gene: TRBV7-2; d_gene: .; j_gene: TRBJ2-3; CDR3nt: TGTGCCAGCAGCTTGACCGGTCAAAGGACAGATACGCAGTATTTT; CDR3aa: CASSLTGQRTDTQYF
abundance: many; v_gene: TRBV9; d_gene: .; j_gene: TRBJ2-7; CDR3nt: TGTGCCAGCAGCGTAGCGGCGGTTGCCTACGAGCAGTACTTC; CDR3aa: CASSVAAVAYEQYF
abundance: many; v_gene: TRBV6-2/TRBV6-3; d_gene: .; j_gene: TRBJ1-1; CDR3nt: TGTGCCAGCAGCCCCACAGGGTGGACTGAAGCTTTCTTT; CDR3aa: CASSPTGWTEAFF
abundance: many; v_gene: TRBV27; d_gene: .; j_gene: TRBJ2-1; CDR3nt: TGTGCCAGCCGTGGGGCTGGCGTTAGGTCCTACAATGAGCAGTTCTTC; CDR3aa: CASRGAGVRSYNEQFF
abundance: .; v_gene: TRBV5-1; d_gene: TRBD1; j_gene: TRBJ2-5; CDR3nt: TGCGCCAGCAGCTGGGGACAGAACCAAGAGACCCAGTACTTC; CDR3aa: CASSWGQNQETQYF
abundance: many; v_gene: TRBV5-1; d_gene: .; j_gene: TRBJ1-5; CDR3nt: TGCGCCAGCAGCATCAGTAGCAATCAGCCCCAGCATTTT; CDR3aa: CASSISSNQPQHF
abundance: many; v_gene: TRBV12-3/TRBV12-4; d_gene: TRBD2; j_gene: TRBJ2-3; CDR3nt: TGTGCCAGCAGAGGACTAGCGGAGGGCACAGATACGCAGTATTTT; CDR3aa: CASRGLAEGTDTQYF
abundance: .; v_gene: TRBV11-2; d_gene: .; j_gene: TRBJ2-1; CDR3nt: TGTGCCAGCAGCTTGGGTACCACTGACTGGGGGCCGTACAATGAGCAGTTCTTC; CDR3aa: CASSLGTTDWGPYNEQFF
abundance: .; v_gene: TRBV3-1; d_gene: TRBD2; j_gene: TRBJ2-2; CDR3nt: TGTGCCAGCGGACTAGCGGGGTCGAACACCGGGGAGCTGTTTTTT; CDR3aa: CASGLAGSNTGELFF
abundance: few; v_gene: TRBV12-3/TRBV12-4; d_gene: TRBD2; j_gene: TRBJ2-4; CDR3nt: TGTGCCAGCAGAGGGACTAGCGGATACAAAAACATTCAGTACTTC; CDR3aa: CASRGTSGYKNIQYF
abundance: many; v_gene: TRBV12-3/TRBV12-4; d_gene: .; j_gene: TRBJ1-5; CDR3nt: TGTGCCAGCACCTTCCGAAGTAGCAATCAGCCCCAGCATTTT; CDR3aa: CASTFRSSNQPQHF
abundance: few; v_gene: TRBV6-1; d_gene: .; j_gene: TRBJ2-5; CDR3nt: TGTGCCAGCAGGATCTTTGGAAGCGGAGAGACCCAGTACTTC; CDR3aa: CASRIFGSGETQYF
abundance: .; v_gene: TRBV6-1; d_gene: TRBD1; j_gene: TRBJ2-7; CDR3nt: TGTGCCAGCAGTCAGTGGGACAGACCCTACGAGCAGTACTTC; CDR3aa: CASSQWDRPYEQYF
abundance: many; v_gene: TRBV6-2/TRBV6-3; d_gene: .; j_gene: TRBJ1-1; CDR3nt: TGTGCCAGCAGTCAGATGCGGTCGGGCACTGAAGCTTTCTTT; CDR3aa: CASSQMRSGTEAFF
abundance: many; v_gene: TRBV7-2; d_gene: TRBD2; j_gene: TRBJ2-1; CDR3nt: TGTGCCAGCAGCACCCGGACTAGCGGGGGCTCCTACAATGAGCAGTTCTTC; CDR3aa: CASSTRTSGGSYNEQFF
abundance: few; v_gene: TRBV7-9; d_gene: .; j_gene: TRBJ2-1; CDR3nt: TGTGCCAGCAGCCCCGGACAGCCCGGCCACAATGAGCAGTTCTTC; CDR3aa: CASSPGQPGHNEQFF
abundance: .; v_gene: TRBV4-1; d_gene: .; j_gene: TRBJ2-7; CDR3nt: TGCGCCAGCAGCCAAGATGAGACAGTAGACTACGAGCAGTACTTC; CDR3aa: CASSQDETVDYEQYF
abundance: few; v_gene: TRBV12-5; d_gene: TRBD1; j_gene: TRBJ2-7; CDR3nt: TGTGCTAGTGCCCGGACAGGGTCAGACGAGCAGTACTTC; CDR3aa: CASARTGSDEQYF
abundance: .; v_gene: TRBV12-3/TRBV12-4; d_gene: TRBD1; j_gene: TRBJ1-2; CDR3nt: TGTGCCAGCAGCAAACCAGAGACAGGGAGGGATGGCTACACCTTC; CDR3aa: CASSKPETGRDGYTF
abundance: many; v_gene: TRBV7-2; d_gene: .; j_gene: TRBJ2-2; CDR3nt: TGTGCCAGCAGCCGCAGTGTTGCTACCGGGGAGCTGTTTTTT; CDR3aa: CASSRSVATGELFF
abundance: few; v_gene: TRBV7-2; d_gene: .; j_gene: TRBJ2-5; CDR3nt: TGTGCCAGCAGCTTAAAAGGTCCGGTCCAAGAGACCCAGTACTTC; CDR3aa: CASSLKGPVQETQYF
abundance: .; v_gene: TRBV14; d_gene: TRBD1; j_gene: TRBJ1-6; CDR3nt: TGTACCAGCAGCATAAGGACAGGGAGAGATTCACCCCTCCACTTT; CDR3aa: CTSSIRTGRDSPLHF
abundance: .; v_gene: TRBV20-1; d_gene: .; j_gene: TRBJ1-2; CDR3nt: TGCAGTGCTAGAGATCTAGCCAGGTCATTCTATGGCTACACCTTC; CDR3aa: CSARDLARSFYGYTF
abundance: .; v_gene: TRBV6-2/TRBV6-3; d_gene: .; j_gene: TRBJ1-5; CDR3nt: TGTGCCAGCAGCCTACAGGTAAATCAGCCCCAGCATTTT; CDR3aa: CASSLQVNQPQHF
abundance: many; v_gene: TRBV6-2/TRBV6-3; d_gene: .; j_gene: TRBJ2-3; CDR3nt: TGTGCCAGCTCTATTCGGCGCACAGATACGCAGTATTTT; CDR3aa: CASSIRRTDTQYF
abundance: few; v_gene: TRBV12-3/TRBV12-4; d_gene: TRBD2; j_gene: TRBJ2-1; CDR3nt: TGTGCCAGCAGTTTCTCGTTGGGAGGGCCCCTTGAGTTCTTC; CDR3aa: CASSFSLGGPLEFF
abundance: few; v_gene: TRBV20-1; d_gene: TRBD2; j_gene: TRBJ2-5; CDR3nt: TGCAGTGCTAGGGAAGCGGGACAAGAGACCCAGTACTTC; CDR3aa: CSAREAGQETQYF
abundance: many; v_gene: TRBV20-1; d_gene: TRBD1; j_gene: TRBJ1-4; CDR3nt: TGCAGTGCCCCGGGACAGGATAATGAAAAACTGTTTTTT; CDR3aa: CSAPGQDNEKLFF
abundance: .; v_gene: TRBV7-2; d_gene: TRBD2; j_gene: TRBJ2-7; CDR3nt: TGTGCCAGCAGCTTAGCCCGACTAGCGGGCGAGCAGTACTTC; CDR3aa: CASSLARLAGEQYF
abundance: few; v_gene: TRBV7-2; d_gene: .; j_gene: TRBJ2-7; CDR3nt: TGTGCCAGCAGCTTTCGAATCACCTACGAGCAGTACTTC; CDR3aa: CASSFRITYEQYF
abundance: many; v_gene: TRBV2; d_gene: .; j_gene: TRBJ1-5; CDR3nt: TGTGCCACGAAGACCGGGAACAATCAGCCCCAGCATTTT; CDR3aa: CATKTGNNQPQHF
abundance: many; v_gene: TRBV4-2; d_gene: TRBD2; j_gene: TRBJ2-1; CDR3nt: TGTGCCAGCAGCCAATACGCGGGAGCAGGCAATGAGCAGTTCTTC; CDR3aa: CASSQYAGAGNEQFF
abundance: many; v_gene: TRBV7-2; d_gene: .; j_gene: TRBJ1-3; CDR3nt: TGTGCCAGCAGCTACTACAGCTCTGGAAACACCATATATTTT; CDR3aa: CASSYYSSGNTIYF
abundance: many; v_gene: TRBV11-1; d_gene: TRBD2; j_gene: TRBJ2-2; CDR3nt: TGTGCCAGCAGCTTATGGAACACAGGGACTAGCGGGATCCCCGGGGAGCTGTTTTTT; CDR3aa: CASSLWNTGTSGIPGELFF
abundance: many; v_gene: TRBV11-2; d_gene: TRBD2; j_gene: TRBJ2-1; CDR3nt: TGTGCCAGCAGCTTAGATTGGACGGGAGGGGGTGAGCAGTTCTTC; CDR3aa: CASSLDWTGGGEQFF
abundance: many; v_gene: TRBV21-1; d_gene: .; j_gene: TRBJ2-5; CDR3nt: TGTGCCAGCAGCAAAGATCGGGAGGGCCCGCGGGAGACCCAGTACTTC; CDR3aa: CASSKDREGPRETQYF
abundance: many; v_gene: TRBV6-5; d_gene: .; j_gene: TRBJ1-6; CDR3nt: TGTGCCAGCAGTTACCGAGGGAAGGGCTGGTCCTATAATTCACCCCTCCACTTT; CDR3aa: CASSYRGKGWSYNSPLHF